These 26 T cell receptor beta chains were all obtained from the same sample, sequenced in a study of blood T cell repertoires in COVID-19. Using immunoSEQ multiplex PCR, the repertoire was profiled, and TCRdb retains in-frame clones only, with some absent. In the table there are around 250,000 clones, less than 90% of which are singletons. The material sequenced was peripheral blood. These TCRs come from a man in his fifties or sixties with acute or convalescent COVID-19.

The rearrangement links TRBV6-5 to TRBJ2-2; weak D call: TRBD2 (5 bases). Germline-derived CDR1 and CDR2 are MNHEY and SVGAGI. The CDR3 is 15 amino acids. Trimming shortened V by 8 bases and J by 0 bases, and 13 bases separated the two germline ends. CDR3 sequence reads: CASSIREANTGELFF. The CDR3, as DNA: TGTGCCAGCTCTATACGGGAAGCGAACACCGGGGAGCTGTTTTTT.

This chain joins TRBV4-1 and TRBJ1-1; D unclear. Trimming stripped 0 bases from V and 0 bases from J, with 11 bases between. The CDR3 is 16 residues long. The germline V gene encodes CDR1 MGHRA and CDR2 YSYEKL. The CDR3 coding sequence is TGCGCCAGCAGCCAAGATGGAGCTTGGGTGAACACTGAAGCTTTCTTT. This codes for CASSQDGAWVNTEAFF.

The chain is built from TRBV15 and TRBJ1-2, with a weak D call TRBD1 (6 bases). The V end was cut by 1 base, the J end by 4 bases, with 10 bases between. The CDR3 loop spans 14 amino acids. CDR1 and CDR2 (germline): LNHNV, YYDKDF (reference sequence). The CDR3 here is CATSRVPQGYGYTF. DNA of the CDR3: TGTGCCACCAGCAGAGTCCCACAGGGCTATGGCTACACCTTC.

This chain joins TRBV6-5 and TRBJ1-2, with TRBD1 identical over 8 bases. The CDR3 covers 13 residues. From germline, CDR1 is MNHEY and CDR2 SVGAGI. V lost 5 bases and J lost 6; bases outside the gene matches: 5. The CDR3 region has the DNA TGTGCCAGCAGTCGGACAGGGTCTAATGGCTACACCTTC. Translated, it gives CASSRTGSNGYTF.

The sample holds one count of this clone. This chain links TRBV27 with TRBJ2-3, with unresolved D. This CDR3 is 14 amino acids long. Germline V lookup: CDR1 MNHEY, CDR2 SMNVEV (reference sequence). V lost 5 bases to trimming and J lost 2 bases, with 11 bases between them. The CDR3 protein is CASSPSTTTDTQYF. The DNA of the CDR3 is TGTGCCAGCAGTCCATCGACAACCACAGATACGCAGTATTTT.

The genes are TRBV18 and TRBJ1-5, with 7 bases lining up with TRBD1. Germline assignment: CDR1 KGHSH and CDR2 LQKENI. The V gene end was trimmed by 3 bases and the J gene end by 2 bases; junction bases not matched to a gene: 7. This CDR3 comprises 16 residues. DNA for the CDR3: TGTGCCAGCTCACCTCCGACAGGGTCGCGCAATCAGCCCCAGCATTTT. Residues: CASSPPTGSRNQPQHF.

The rearrangement uses TRBV5-1 and TRBJ2-1; 7 bases align to TRBD2. V shed 2 bases, J shed 9 bases, and the junction held 11 bases outside the gene matches. CDR3 length: 15 residues. From germline, CDR1 is SGHRS and CDR2 YFSETQ. The CDR3, as DNA: TGCGCCAGCAGCTTAGGACTAGGCGGTCTTGGTGAGCAGTTCTTC. Translating gives CASSLGLGGLGEQFF.

This clone was counted a few times. The J gene is TRBJ2-4, the V gene TRBV7-2; 7 bases are shared with TRBD2. V lost 3 bases and J lost 4; bases outside the gene matches: 9. Germline V lookup: CDR1 SGHTA, CDR2 FQGNSA. This CDR3 spans 16 amino acids. Here the CDR3 reads CASSLAHGGDKNIQYF. In DNA, the CDR3 is TGTGCCAGCAGCTTGGCGCATGGGGGGGATAAAAACATTCAGTACTTC.

This chain links TRBV2 with TRBJ2-1; possible D gene TRBD1, 5 bases. Per germline, CDR1 SNHLY and CDR2 FYNNEI. CDR3 length: 15 amino acids. V lost 3 bases, J lost 5 bases, and 14 bases lay in between. CDR3 amino acids: CASSEGRSRNNEQFF. The CDR3 DNA is TGTGCCAGCAGTGAGGGGCGGTCCCGAAACAATGAGCAGTTCTTC. Together with reference TRBV2 and TRBJ2-1, the CDR3 gives the full variable domain: EPEVTQTPSHQVTQMGQEVILRCVPISNHLYFYWYRQILGQKVEFLVSFYNNEISEKSEIFDDQFSVERPDGSNFTLKIRSTKLEDSAMYFCASSEGRSRNNEQFFGPGTRLTVL.

The chain carries TRBV4-3 and TRBJ1-1; 8 nucleotides line up with TRBD1. Losses at the gene ends were 0 bases for V and 4 bases for J; bases not matched to a gene: 13. Germline values: CDR1 LGHNA, CDR2 YSLEER. This CDR3 is 18 amino acids long. CDR3 sequence: CASSQDLGQSGGFTEAFF. CDR3 coding DNA: TGCGCCAGCAGCCAAGATTTGGGGCAGTCAGGGGGCTTCACTGAAGCTTTCTTT.

CDR3 in amino acids: CATEGATGLGLQYF. CDR3 in DNA: TGTGCCACCGAGGGGGCTACAGGGCTGGGGCTCCAGTACTTC. This chain joins TRBV2 and TRBJ2-5; TRBD1 matches at 7 bases. Germline lookup yields CDR1 SNHLY and CDR2 FYNNEI. V dropped 10 bases and J dropped 10; count of bases not matched to a gene: 18. CDR3 length: 14 residues.

The chain uses TRBV6-2 or TRBV6-3 and TRBJ1-1; D ambiguous. In germline, CDR1 is MNHEY, CDR2 SVGEGT. CDR3 length equals 16 residues. Trimming removed 2 bases at V and 1 base at J, with 14 bases between. The CDR3: CASSYARVWRNTEAFF. As DNA, the CDR3 is TGTGCCAGCAGTTACGCCCGGGTATGGCGGAACACTGAAGCTTTCTTT.

This clone appeared a single time. The chain links TRBV14 to TRBJ2-1, with 9 bases aligning to TRBD2. Germline V gene data show CDR1 as SGHDN and CDR2 as FVKESK. The trim removed 2 bases at V and 9 bases at J, leaving 11 bases unmatched. The CDR3 length is 16 residues. CDR3 nucleotide sequence: TGTGCCAGCAGCCAACATCGCGGGAGGGCTAACGTTGAGCAGTTCTTC. Amino acid sequence: CASSQHRGRANVEQFF.

This chain uses TRBV5-6 with TRBJ2-2, with a weak D call TRBD2 (5 bases). CDR3 length equals 17 residues. CDR1 is SGHDT, CDR2 YYEEEE, per germline. V was clipped by 2 bases and J by 5 bases, with 19 bases between them. CDR3 coding DNA: TGTGCCAGCAGCTTTTATGTCGGCCTAGCCCTGACCGGGGAGCTGTTTTTT. It specifies CASSFYVGLALTGELFF.

The DNA for the CDR3 is TGTGCCAGCAGCTTAGCTCCAGGAACTCAATATGGCTACACCTTC. It is translated as CASSLAPGTQYGYTF. The chain has TRBV7-9 and TRBJ1-2, with unresolved D. The CDR3 runs 15 residues. Germline lookup yields CDR1 SEHNR and CDR2 FQNEAQ (reference sequence). Trimming removed 0 bases at V and 5 bases at J, with 13 bases between.

This chain connects TRBV10-3 to TRBJ2-7; 7 nucleotides agree with TRBD2. The ends lost 2 bases at V and 6 bases at J; junction bases unmatched: 13. Looked up from germline, CDR1 is ENHRY and CDR2 is SYGVKD. This CDR3 comprises 16 residues. The chain's CDR3 is CAISEALGGRAPEQYF. DNA of the CDR3: TGTGCCATCAGTGAGGCCCTTGGTGGGAGGGCTCCCGAGCAGTACTTC.

This clone was observed a few times. The chain links TRBV5-5 to TRBJ1-2; 8 bases are a match to TRBD1. CDR1 SGHKS and CDR2 YYEKEE come from the germline V gene (reference sequence). The length of the CDR3 is 14 residues. J was trimmed by 5 bases and V by 3 bases; bases with no gene match: 6. The CDR3 region is CASSSGGTRYGYTF. DNA of the CDR3: TGTGCCAGCAGCTCAGGGGGCACGCGGTATGGCTACACCTTC. Together with reference TRBV5-5 and TRBJ1-2, the CDR3 gives the full variable domain: DAGVTQSPTHLIKTRGQQVTLRCSPISGHKSVSWYQQVLGQGPQFIFQYYEKEERGRGNFPDRFSARQFPNYSSELNVNALLLGDSALYLCASSSGGTRYGYTFGSGTRLTVV.

The gene calls are TRBV19 and TRBJ2-2; tentatively, D is TRBD1 (5 bases). The CDR3 is 13 amino acids. V lost 9 bases and J lost 6, with 14 bases in between. The germline CDR1 and CDR2 sequences are LNHDA and SQIVND (reference sequence). CDR3 sequence reads: CASRPLGAGELFF. Written as DNA, the CDR3 is TGTGCCAGCCGCCCGTTAGGGGCCGGGGAGCTGTTTTTT.

The chain joins TRBV5-4 to TRBJ2-3, with D possibly matching TRBD1 (6 bases). The length of the CDR3 is 15 residues. Germline CDR1 SGHNT, CDR2 YYREEE (reference sequence). Trimming removed 0 bases at V and 2 bases at J, with 10 bases between. For the CDR3, the DNA is TGTGCCAGCAGCTTGGCAACAGGGTACACAGATACGCAGTATTTT. It is translated as CASSLATGYTDTQYF.

This rearrangement joins TRBV10-3 to TRBJ2-5; D is ambiguous. The CDR3 spans 14 residues. CDR1 and CDR2 from the germline V gene are ENHRY and SYGVKD. With 0 bases removed from V and 1 base from J, the gap between germline ends came to 6 bases. CDR3 DNA: TGTGCCATCAGTGAGTCCCACAGCCAAGAGACCCAGTACTTC. Protein: CAISESHSQETQYF.

The V gene is TRBV28, the J gene TRBJ2-2; TRBD1 might be the D (5 bases). V was pared by 2 bases and J by 3 bases, with 7 bases between. CDR1 is MDHEN, CDR2 SYDVKM, per germline. The CDR3 has 14 residues. The CDR3 nucleotides read TGTGCCAGCAGTTTACAGGGCTACACCGGGGAGCTGTTTTTT. Amino acid sequence: CASSLQGYTGELFF.

The CDR3 sequence: CASSEAGVSWQPQHF. The CDR3 DNA is TGTGCCAGCAGTGAAGCAGGGGTTTCGTGGCAGCCCCAGCATTTT. The chain couples TRBV6-1 to TRBJ1-5; the D gene is possibly TRBD1 (5 bases). The CDR3 is 15 residues long. V was pared by 0 bases and J by 7 bases, with 13 bases between. The germline gives CDR1 MNHNS, CDR2 SASEGT.

The chain links TRBV4-1 to TRBJ2-1; a weak D match, TRBD1 (8 bases). This CDR3 spans 15 amino acids. With 7 bases removed from V and 0 bases from J, the gap between germline ends came to 13 bases. Per the germline V gene, CDR1 is MGHRA and CDR2 is YSYEKL. The CDR3 DNA reads TGCGCCAGCATGAGCGGGACAGGCTCCTACAATGAGCAGTTCTTC. This encodes CASMSGTGSYNEQFF.

This clone was seen a few times. The V gene is TRBV29-1, the J gene TRBJ1-1; the D gene is possibly TRBD1 (6 bases). The V end was cut by 6 bases, the J end by 5 bases, with 16 bases between. The CDR3 is made up of 13 amino acids. The germline CDR1 and CDR2 sequences are SQVTM and ANQGSEA. CDR3 sequence (DNA): TGCAGCGTACAGGGAATGGAGAGGACTGAAGCTTTCTTT. The encoded protein is CSVQGMERTEAFF.

The chain is built from TRBV5-4 and TRBJ2-7; 12 bases match TRBD2. The ends lost 4 bases at V and 2 bases at J; junction bases unmatched: 7. The CDR3 is made up of 16 amino acids. The V gene's germline CDR1 is SGHNT and CDR2 YYREEE (reference sequence). The CDR3, as DNA: TGTGCCAGCAGCGTGGGCCGGACTAGCGGGACCTACGAGCAGTACTTC. It specifies CASSVGRTSGTYEQYF.

The table lists this clone with a few counts. The chain combines TRBV28 with TRBJ2-6; tentative D call: TRBD2 (5 bases). This CDR3 is built from 15 residues. Trimming pared 6 bases from V and 1 base from J, leaving 10 bases between. Germline V gene lookup returns CDR1 MDHEN and CDR2 SYDVKM. As DNA, the CDR3 is TGTGCCAGCAGGAGAGGGCCATCTGGGGCCAACGTCCTGACTTTC. Translated, it gives CASRRGPSGANVLTF.